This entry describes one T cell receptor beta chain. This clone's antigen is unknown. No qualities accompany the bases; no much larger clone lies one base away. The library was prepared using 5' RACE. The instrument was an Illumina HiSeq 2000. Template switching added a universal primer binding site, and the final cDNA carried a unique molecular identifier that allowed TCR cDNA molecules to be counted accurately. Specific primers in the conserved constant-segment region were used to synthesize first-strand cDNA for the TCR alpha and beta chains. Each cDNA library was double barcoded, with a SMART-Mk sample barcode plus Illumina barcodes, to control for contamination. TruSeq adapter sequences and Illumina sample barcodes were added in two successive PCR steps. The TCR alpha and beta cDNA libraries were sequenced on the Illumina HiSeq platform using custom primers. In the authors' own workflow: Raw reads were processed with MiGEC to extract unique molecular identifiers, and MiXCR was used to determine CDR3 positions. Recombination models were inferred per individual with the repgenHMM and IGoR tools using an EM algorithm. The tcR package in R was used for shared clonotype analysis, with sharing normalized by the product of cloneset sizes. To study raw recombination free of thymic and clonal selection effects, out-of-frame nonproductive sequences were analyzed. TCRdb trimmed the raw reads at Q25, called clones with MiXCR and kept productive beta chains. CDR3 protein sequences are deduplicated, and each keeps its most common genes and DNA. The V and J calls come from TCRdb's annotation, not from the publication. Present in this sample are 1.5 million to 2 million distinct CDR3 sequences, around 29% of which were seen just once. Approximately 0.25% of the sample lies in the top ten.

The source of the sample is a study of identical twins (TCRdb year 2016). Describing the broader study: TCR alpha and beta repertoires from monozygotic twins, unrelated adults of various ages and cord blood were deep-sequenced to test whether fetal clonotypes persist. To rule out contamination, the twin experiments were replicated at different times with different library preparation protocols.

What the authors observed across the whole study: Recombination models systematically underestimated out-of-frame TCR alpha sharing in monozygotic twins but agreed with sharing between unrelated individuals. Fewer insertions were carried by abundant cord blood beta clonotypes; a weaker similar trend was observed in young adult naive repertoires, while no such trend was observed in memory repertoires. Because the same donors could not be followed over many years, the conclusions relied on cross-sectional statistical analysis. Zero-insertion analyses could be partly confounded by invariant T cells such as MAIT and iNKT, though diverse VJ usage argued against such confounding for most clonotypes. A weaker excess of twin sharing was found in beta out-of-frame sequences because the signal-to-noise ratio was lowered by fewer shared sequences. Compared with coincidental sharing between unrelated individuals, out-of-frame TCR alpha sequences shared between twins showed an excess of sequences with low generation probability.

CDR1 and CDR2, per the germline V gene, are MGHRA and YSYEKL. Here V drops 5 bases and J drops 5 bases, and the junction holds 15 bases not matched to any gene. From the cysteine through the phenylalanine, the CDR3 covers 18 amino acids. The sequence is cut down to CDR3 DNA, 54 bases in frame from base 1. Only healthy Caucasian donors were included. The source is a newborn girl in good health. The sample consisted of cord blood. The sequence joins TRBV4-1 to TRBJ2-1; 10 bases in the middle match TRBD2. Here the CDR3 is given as CASSALFKRGGLNNEQFF. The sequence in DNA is TGCGCCAGCAGCGCCCTTTTTAAGCGGGGGGGCCTGAACAATGAGCAGTTCTTC.